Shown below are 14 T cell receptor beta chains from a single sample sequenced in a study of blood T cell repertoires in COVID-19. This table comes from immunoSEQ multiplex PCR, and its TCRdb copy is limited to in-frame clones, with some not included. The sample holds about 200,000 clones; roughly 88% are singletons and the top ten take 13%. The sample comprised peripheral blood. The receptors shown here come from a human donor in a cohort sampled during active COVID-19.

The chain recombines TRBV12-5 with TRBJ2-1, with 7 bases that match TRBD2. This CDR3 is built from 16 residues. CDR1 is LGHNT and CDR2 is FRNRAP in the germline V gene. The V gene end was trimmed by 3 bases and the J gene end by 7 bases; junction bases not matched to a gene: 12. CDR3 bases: TGTGCTAGTGGTTTTTCGGCTCTTGGACTAGGGAATGAGCAGTTCTTC. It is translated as CASGFSALGLGNEQFF.

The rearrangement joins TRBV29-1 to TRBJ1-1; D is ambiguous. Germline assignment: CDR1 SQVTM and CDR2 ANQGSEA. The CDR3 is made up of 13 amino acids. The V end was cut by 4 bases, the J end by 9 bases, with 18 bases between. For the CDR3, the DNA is TGCAGCGTTGCTATTTTAGTACGGAGTAAAGCTTTCTTT. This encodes CSVAILVRSKAFF.

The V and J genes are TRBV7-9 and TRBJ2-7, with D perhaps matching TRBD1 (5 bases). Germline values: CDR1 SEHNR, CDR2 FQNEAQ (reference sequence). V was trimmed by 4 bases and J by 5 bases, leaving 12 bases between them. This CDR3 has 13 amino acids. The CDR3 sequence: CASSSGYPDEQYF. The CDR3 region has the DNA TGTGCCAGCAGCTCAGGGTATCCTGACGAGCAGTACTTC.

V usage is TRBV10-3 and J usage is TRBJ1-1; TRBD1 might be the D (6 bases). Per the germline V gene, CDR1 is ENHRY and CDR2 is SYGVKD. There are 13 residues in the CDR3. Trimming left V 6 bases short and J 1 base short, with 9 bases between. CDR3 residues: CAISRQENTEAFF. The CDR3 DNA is TGTGCCATCAGCCGACAGGAGAACACTGAAGCTTTCTTT.

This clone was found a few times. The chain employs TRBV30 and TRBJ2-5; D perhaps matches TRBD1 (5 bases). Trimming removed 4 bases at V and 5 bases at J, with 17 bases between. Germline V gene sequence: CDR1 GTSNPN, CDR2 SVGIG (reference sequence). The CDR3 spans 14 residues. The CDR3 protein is CAWNRGAARETQYF. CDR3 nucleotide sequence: TGTGCCTGGAATCGTGGGGCAGCCCGGGAGACCCAGTACTTC.

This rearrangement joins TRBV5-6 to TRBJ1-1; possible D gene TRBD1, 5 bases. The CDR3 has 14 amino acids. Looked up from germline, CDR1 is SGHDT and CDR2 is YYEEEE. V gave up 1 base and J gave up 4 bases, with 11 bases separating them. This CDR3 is CASSLRGYGTEAFF. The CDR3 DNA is TGTGCCAGCAGCTTGCGGGGGTATGGCACTGAAGCTTTCTTT.

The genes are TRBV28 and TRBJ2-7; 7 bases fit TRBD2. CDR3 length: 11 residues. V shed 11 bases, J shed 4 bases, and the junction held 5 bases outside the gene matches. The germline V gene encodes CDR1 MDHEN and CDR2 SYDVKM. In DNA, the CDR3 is TGTGCCGGGGGGGGGTTGTACGAGCAGTACTTC. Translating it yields CAGGGLYEQYF. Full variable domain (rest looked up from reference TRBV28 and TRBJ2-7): DVKVTQSSRYLVKRTGEKVFLECVQDMDHENMFWYRQDPGLGLRLIYFSYDVKMKEKGDIPEGYSVSREKKERFSLILESASTNQTSMYLCAGGGLYEQYFGPGTRLTVT.

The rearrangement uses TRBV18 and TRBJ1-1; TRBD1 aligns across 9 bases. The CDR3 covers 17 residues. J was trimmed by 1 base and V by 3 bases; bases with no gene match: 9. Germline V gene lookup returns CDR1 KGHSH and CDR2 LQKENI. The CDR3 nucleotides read TGTGCCAGCTCACCGGGGACAGGGAAGGCTGCGAACACTGAAGCTTTCTTT. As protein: CASSPGTGKAANTEAFF.

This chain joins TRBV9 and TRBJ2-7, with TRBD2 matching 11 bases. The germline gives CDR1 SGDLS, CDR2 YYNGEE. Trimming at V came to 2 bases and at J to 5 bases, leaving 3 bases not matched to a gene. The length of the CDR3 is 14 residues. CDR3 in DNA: TGTGCCAGCAGCGTGGGGACTAGCGGCGACGAGCAGTACTTC. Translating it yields CASSVGTSGDEQYF.

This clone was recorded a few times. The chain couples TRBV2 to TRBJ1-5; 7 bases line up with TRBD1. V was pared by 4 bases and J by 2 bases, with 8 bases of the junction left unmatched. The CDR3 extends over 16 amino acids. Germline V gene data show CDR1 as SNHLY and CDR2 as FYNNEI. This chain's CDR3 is CASSATQGRGNQPQHF. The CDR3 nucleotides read TGTGCCAGCAGTGCTACACAGGGGCGGGGCAATCAGCCCCAGCATTTT.

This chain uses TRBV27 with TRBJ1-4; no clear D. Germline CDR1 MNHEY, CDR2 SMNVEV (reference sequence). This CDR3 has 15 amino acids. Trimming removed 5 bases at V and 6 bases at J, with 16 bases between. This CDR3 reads CASSPSPSTYEKLFF. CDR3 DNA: TGTGCCAGCAGTCCATCTCCGTCGACTTATGAAAAACTGTTTTTT. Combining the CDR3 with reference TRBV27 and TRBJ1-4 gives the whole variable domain EAQVTQNPRYLITVTGKKLTVTCSQNMNHEYMSWYRQDPGLGLRQIYYSMNVEVTDKGDVPEGYKVSRKEKRNFPLILESPSPNQTSLYFCASSPSPSTYEKLFFGSGTQLSVL.

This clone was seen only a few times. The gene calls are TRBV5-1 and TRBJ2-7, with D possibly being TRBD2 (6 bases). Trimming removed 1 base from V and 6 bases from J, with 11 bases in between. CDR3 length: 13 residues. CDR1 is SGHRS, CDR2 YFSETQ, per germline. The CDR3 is CASSLPNGGEQYF. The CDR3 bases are TGCGCCAGCAGCTTGCCCAACGGGGGCGAGCAGTACTTC.

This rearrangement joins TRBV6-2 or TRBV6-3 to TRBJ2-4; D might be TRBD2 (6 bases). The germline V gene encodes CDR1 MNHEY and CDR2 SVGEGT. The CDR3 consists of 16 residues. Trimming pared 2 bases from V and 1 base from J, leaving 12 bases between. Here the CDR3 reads CASSYDRGSAKNIQYF. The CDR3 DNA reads TGTGCCAGCAGTTACGATCGGGGGTCGGCCAAAAACATTCAGTACTTC.

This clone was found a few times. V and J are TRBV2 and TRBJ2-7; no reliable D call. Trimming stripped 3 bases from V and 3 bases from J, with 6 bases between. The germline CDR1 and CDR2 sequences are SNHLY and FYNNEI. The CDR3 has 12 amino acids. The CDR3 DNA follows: TGTGCCAGCAGTGATGACTTCTACGAGCAGTACTTC. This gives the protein CASSDDFYEQYF. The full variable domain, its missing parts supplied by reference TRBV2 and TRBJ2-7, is EPEVTQTPSHQVTQMGQEVILRCVPISNHLYFYWYRQILGQKVEFLVSFYNNEISEKSEIFDDQFSVERPDGSNFTLKIRSTKLEDSAMYFCASSDDFYEQYFGPGTRLTVT.